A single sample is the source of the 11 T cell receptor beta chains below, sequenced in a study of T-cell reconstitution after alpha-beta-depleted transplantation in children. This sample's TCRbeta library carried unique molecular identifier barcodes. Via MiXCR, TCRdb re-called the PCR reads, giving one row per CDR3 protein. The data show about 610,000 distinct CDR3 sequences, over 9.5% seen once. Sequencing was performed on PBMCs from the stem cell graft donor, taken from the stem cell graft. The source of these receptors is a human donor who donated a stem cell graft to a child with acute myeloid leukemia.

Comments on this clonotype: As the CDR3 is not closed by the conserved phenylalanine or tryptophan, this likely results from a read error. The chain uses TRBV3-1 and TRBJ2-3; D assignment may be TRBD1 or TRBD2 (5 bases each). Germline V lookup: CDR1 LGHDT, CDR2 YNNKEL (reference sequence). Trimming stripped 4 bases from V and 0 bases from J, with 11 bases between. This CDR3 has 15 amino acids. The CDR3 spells CASSLRDRSTDTQYI. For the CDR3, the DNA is TGTGCCAGCAGCCTTAGGGACCGAAGCACAGATACGCAGTATATT.

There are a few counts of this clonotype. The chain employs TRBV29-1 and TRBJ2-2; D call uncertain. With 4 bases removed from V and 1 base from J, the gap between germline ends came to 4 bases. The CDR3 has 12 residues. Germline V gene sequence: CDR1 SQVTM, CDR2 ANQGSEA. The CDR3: CSVGGNTGELFF. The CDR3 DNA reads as TGCAGCGTTGGTGGGAACACCGGGGAGCTGTTTTTT.

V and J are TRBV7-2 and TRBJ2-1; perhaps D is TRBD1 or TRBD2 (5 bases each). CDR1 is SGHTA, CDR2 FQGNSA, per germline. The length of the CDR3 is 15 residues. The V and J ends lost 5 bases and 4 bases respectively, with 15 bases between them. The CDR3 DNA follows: TGTGCCAGCAGCCCCACGGGACGATTTTACAATGAGCAGTTCTTC. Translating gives CASSPTGRFYNEQFF.

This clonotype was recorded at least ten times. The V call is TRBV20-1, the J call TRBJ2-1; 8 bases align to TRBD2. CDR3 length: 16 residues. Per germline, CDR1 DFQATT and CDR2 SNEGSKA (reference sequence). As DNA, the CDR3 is TGCAGCGCGACGCCGGGGGGGAGGGCCGGATACAATGAGCAGTTCTTC. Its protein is CSATPGGRAGYNEQFF.

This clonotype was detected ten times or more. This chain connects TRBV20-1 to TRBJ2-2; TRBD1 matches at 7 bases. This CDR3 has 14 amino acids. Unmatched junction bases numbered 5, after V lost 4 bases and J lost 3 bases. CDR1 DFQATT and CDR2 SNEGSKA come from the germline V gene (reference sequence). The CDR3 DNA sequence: TGCAGTGCTAAGGACAGGATTTACACCGGGGAGCTGTTTTTT. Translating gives CSAKDRIYTGELFF.

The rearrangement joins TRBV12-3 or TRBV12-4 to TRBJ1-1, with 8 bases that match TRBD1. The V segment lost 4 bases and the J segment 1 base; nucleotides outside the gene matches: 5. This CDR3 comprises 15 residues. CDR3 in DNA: TGTGCCAGCAGTTCCGACAGGGGCAGGAACACTGAAGCTTTCTTT. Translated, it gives CASSSDRGRNTEAFF.

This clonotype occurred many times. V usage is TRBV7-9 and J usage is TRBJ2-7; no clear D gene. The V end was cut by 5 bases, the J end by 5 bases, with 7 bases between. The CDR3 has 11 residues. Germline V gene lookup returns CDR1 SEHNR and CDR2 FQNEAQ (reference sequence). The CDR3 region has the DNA TGTGCCAGCAGCCGTGTAGACGAGCAGTACTTC. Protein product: CASSRVDEQYF.

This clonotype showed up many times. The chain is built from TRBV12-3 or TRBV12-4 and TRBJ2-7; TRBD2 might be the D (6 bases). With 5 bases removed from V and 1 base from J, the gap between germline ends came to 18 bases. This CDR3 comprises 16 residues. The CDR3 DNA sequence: TGTGCCAGCAGTCCGCCATCCCTAGGGACTTCCTACGAGCAGTACTTC. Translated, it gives CASSPPSLGTSYEQYF.

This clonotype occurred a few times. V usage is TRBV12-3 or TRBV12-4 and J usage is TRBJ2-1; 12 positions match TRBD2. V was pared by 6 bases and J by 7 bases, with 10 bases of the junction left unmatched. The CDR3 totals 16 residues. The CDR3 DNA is TGTGCCAGCAGCATTCTAGCGGGAGGGCCGAATAATGAGCAGTTCTTC. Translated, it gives CASSILAGGPNNEQFF.

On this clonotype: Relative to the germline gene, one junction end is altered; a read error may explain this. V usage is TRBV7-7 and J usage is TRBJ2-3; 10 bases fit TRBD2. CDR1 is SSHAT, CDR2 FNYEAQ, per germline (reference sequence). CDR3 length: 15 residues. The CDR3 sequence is CASSLGGLASDTQYF. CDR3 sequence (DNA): TGTGCTAGCAGCTTAGGGGGACTAGCGTCAGATACGCAGTATTTT.

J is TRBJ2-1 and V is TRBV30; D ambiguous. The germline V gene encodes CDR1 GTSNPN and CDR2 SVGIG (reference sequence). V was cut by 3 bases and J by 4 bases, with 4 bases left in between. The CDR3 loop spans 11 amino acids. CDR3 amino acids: CAWRQYNEQFF. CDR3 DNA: TGTGCCTGGAGACAGTACAATGAGCAGTTCTTC.